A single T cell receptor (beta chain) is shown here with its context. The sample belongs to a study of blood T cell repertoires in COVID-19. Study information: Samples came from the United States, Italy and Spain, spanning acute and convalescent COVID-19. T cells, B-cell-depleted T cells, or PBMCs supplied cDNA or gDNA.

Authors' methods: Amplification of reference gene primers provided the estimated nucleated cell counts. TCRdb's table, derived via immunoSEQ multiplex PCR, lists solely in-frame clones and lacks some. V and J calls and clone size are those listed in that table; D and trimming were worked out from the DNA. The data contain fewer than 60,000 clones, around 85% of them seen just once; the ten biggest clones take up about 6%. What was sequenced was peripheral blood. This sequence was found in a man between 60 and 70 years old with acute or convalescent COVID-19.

The CDR3 is CASSYAGTNYEQYF. The CDR3 nucleotides read TGCGCCAGCAGTTACGCCGGGACTAACTACGAGCAGTACTTC. V is TRBV5-1 and J is TRBJ2-7; 7 bases agree with TRBD2. Germline assignment: CDR1 SGHRS and CDR2 YFSETQ. The CDR3 consists of 14 residues. V shed 5 bases, J shed 3 bases, and the junction held 8 bases outside the gene matches.